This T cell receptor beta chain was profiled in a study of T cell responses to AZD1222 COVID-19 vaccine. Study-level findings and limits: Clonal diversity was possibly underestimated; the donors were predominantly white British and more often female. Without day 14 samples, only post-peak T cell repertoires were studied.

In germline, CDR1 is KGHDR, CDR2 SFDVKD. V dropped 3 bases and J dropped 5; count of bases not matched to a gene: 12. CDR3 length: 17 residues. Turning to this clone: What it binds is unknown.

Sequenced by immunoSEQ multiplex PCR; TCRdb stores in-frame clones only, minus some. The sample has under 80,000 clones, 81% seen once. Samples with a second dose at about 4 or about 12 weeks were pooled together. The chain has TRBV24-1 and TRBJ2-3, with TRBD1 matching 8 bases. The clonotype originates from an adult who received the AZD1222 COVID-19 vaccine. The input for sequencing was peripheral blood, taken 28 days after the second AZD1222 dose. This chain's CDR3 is CATSDPRGTGGRDTQYF. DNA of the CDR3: TGTGCCACCAGTGATCCAAGGGGAACAGGGGGTAGAGATACGCAGTATTTT.